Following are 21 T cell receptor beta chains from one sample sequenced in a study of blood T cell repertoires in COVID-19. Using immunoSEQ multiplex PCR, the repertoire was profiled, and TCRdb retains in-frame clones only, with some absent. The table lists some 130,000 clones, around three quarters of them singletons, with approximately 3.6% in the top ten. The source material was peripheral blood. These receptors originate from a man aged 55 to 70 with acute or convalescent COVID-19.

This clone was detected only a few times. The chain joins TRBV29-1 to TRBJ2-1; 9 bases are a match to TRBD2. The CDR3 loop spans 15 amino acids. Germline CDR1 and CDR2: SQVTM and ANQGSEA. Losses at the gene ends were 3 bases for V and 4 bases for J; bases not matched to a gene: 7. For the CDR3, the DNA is TGCAGCGTTGATATTGGACTAGCGAGATACAATGAGCAGTTCTTC. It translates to CSVDIGLARYNEQFF.

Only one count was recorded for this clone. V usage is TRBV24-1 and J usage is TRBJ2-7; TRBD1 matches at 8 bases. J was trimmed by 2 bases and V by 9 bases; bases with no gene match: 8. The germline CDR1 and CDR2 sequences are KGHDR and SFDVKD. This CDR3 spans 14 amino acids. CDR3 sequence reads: CATQGALPPYEQYF. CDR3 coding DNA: TGTGCCACCCAGGGGGCCCTCCCACCCTACGAGCAGTACTTC.

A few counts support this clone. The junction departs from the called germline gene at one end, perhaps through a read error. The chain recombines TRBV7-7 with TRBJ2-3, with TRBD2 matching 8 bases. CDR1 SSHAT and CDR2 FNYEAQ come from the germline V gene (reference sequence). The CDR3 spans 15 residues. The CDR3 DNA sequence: TGTGCTAGCAGCTTTAGCAGCGGGGGAGCAGATACGCAGTATTTT. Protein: CASSFSSGGADTQYF.

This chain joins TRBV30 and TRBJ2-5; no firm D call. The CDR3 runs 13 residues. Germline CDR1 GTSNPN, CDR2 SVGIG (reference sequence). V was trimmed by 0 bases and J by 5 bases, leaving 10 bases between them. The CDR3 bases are TGTGCCTGGAGTGTAAGGAGTTGGGAGACCCAGTACTTC. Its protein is CAWSVRSWETQYF.

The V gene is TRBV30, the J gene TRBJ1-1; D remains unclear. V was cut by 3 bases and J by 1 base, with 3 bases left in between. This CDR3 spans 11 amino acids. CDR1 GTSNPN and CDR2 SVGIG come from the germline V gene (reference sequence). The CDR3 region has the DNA TGTGCCTGGAGAGCGAACACTGAAGCTTTCTTT. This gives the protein CAWRANTEAFF.

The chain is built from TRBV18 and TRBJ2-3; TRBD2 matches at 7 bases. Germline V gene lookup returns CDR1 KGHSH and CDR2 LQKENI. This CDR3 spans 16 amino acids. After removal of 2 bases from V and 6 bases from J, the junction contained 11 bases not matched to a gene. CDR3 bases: TGTGCCAGCTCACCAGGGGGGTCTAGCGGTTTCGATACGCAGTATTTT. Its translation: CASSPGGSSGFDTQYF.

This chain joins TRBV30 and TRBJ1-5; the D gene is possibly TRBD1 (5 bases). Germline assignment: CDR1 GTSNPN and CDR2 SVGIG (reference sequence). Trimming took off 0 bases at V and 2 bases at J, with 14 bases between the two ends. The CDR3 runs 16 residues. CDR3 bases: TGTGCCTGGAGTGTACGACAGACCCTTGGCAATCAGCCCCAGCATTTT. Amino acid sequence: CAWSVRQTLGNQPQHF. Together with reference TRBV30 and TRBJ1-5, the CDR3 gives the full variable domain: SQTIHQWPATLVQPVGSPLSLECTVEGTSNPNLYWYRQAAGRGLQLLFYSVGIGQISSEVPQNLSASRPQDRQFILSSKKLLLSDSGFYLCAWSVRQTLGNQPQHFGDGTRLSIL.

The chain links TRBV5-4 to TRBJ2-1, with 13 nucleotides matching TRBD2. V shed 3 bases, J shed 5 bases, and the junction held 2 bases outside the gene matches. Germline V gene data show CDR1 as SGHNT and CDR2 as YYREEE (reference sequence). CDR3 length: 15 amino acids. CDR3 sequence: CASSSGLAGNNEQFF. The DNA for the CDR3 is TGTGCCAGCAGCTCGGGACTAGCGGGGAACAATGAGCAGTTCTTC.

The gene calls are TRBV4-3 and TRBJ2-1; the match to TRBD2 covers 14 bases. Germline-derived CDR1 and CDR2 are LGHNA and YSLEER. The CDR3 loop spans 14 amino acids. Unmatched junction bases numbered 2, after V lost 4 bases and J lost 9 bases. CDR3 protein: CASSPTSGRGEQFF. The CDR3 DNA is TGCGCCAGCAGCCCGACTAGCGGGAGGGGTGAGCAGTTCTTC.

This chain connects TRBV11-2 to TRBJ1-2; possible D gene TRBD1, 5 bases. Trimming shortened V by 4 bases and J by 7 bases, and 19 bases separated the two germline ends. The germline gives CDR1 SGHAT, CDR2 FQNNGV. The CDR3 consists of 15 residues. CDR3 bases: TGTGCCAGCAGCTCATCCGAGGGACTCCCGCGTGGCTACACCTTC. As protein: CASSSSEGLPRGYTF.

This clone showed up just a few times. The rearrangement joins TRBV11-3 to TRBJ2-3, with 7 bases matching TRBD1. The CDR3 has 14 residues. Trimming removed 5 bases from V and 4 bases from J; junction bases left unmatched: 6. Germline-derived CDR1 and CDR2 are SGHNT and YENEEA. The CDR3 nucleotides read TGTGCCAGCAGCACCCACGACAGGGCAGATACGCAGTATTTT. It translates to CASSTHDRADTQYF.

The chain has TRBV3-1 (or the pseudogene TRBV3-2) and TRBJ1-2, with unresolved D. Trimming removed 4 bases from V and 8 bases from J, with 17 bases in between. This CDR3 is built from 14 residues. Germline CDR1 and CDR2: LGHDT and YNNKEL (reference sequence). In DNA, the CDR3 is TGTGCCAGCAGCCCGGGTCCCGGTCCCGGGGGCTACACCTTC. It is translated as CASSPGPGPGGYTF.

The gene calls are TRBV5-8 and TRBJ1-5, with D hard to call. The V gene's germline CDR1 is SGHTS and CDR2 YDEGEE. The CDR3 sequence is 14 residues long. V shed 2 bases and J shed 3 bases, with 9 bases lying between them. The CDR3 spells CASSFLQANQPQHF. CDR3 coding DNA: TGTGCCAGCAGCTTTTTGCAGGCCAATCAGCCCCAGCATTTT.

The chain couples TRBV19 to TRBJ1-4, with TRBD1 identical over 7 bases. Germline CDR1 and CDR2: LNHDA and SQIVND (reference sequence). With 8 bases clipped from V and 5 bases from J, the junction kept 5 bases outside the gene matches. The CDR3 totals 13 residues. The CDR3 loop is CASSDRWNEKLFF. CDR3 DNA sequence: TGTGCCAGTTCGGACAGGTGGAATGAAAAACTGTTTTTT.

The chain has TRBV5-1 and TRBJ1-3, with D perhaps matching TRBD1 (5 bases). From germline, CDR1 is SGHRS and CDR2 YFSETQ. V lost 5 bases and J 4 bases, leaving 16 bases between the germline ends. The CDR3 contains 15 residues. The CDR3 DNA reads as TGCGCCAGCAGTTCCGCGGGGCCGGGAGGAAACACCATATATTTT. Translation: CASSSAGPGGNTIYF.

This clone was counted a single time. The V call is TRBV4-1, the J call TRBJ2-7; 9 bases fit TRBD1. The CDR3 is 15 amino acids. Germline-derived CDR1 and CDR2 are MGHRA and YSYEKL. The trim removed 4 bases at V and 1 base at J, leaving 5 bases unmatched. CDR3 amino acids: CASSLAGTGSYEQYF. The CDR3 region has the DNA TGCGCCAGCAGCCTAGCCGGGACAGGGTCCTACGAGCAGTACTTC.

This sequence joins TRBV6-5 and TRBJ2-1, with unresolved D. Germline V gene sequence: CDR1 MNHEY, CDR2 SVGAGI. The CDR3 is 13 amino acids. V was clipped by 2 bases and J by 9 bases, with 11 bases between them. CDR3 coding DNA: TGTGCCAGCAGTTACGACTTCCGGTTTGAGCAGTTCTTC. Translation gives CASSYDFRFEQFF.

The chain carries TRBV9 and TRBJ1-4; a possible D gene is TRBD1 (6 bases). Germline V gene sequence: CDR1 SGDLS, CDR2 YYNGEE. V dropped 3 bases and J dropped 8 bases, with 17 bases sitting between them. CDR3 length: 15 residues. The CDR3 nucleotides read TGTGCCAGCAGCGCGGACAGTACCCCGGGGGAAAAACTGTTTTTT. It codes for CASSADSTPGEKLFF.

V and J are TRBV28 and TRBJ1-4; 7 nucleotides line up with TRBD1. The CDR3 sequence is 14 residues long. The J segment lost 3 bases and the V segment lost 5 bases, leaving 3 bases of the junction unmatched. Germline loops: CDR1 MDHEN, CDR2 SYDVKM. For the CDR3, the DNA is TGTGCCAGCAGTCACAGGGGCTCTAATGAAAAACTGTTTTTT. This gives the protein CASSHRGSNEKLFF.

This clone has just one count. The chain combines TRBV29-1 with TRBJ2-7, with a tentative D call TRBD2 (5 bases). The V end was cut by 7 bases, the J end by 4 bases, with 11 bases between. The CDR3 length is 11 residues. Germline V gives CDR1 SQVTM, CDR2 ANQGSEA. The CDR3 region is CSGGTSYEQYF. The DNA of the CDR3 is TGCAGCGGAGGAACTAGTTACGAGCAGTACTTC.

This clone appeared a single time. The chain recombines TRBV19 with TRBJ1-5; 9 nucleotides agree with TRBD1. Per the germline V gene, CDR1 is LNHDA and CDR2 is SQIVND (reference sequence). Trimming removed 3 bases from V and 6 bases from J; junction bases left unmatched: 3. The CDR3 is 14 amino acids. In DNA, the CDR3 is TGTGCCAGTAGTATGGGACAGGGCGGTCAGCCCCAGCATTTT. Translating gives CASSMGQGGQPQHF.